This T cell receptor (beta chain) comes out of a study of response to subunit inactivated influenza vaccine. This CDR3 is 17 amino acids long. Germline assignment: CDR1 MNHNS and CDR2 SASEGT. The J segment lost 2 bases and the V segment lost 6 bases, leaving 10 bases of the junction unmatched. Worth noting for this clonotype: Antigen specificity is unknown.

Overall study findings and caveats: Every seasonal influenza vaccination brings in few new T cells, the authors suggested.

TCRdb passed the RT-PCR reads through MiXCR, listing each CDR3 protein once. The sample shows some 550,000 distinct CDR3 sequences, around a quarter of them seen only once. These data were also reused for a study on T cells expressing NK-cell markers. That source reports: A 5'RACE template switching approach incorporating UMIs was used to make TCR beta cDNA. Seropositivity for HCMV was found in seven of the eight sequenced donors, with one seronegative.

This sequence joins TRBV6-1 and TRBJ1-6; TRBD1 matches at 7 bases. The TCR was taken from a man aged 50 to 59 who received an inactivated influenza vaccine. The source material was CD4+ T cells sorted from PBMCs, sampled 11 to 12 days after vaccination. As DNA, the CDR3 is TGTGCCAGCAGACCTCCCAACAGGGGAACCTATAATTCACCCCTCCACTTT. This gives the protein CASRPPNRGTYNSPLHF.